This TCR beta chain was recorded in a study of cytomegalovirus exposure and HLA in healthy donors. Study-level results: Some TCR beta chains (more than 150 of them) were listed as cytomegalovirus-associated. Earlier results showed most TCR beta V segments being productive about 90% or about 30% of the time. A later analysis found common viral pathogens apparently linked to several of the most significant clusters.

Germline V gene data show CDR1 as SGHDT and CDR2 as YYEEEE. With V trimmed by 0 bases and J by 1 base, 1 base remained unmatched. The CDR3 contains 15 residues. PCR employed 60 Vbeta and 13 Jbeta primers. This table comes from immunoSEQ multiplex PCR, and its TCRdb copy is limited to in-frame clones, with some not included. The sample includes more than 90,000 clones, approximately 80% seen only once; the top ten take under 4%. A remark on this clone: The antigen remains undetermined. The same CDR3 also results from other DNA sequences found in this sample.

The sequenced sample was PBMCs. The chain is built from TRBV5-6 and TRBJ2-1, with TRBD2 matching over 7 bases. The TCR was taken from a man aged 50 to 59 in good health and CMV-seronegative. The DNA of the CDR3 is TGTGCCAGCAGCTTGGGCGGGGGATCCTACAATGAGCAGTTCTTC. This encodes CASSLGGGSYNEQFF.